This T cell receptor beta chain was recorded in a study of blood T cells in healthy people across ages. Per the germline V gene, CDR1 is ENHRY and CDR2 is SYGVKD. CDR3 length: 14 amino acids. Losses at the gene ends were 6 bases for V and 10 bases for J; bases not matched to a gene: 5. PCR was performed a second time for roughly 7 to 12 cycles using a sample-barcoded 5' primer and a J-beta primer mix. MiXCR was run by TCRdb on the 5' RACE reads, yielding one entry per CDR3 protein. The table has 790,000 or so distinct CDR3 sequences, less than 60% seen once; the top ten hold roughly 18%. The chain carries TRBV10-3 and TRBJ1-6, with 11 bases identical to TRBD1. This clonotype was sampled from a man of 80 years or more in good health. Sequencing was done on a sample of blood. The chain's CDR3 is CAISGTGGGSPLHF. The DNA for the CDR3 is TGTGCCATCAGCGGGACAGGGGGTGGGTCACCCCTCCACTTT.